This T cell receptor beta chain came from a study of T cell responses to AZD1222 COVID-19 vaccine. General study findings and limits: Mostly white British, mostly female donors; authors suggested clonal diversity may be underestimated. There were repertoire samples only from the period after the peak T cell response. Nearly half of spike-specific TCRs reportedly target unmutated variant regions.

Worth noting for this clone: Its antigen remains unknown.

The CDR3 is 15 amino acids. Germline loops: CDR1 MDHEN, CDR2 SYDVKM. J gave up 7 bases and V 2 bases, and 9 bases lay outside the gene matches. Libraries were prepared by immunoSEQ multiplex PCR; TCRdb keeps only in-frame clonotypes and omits some of them. The sample includes about 150,000 clones, 85% to 95% seen only once; the top ten take approximately 2.1%. Sequenced material: peripheral blood, taken on day 0 of AZD1222 vaccination. The chain carries TRBV28 and TRBJ2-7; 9 nucleotides match TRBD1. This sequence originates from an adult in good health. Here the CDR3 DNA reads TGTGCCAGCAGTTTAAGTGTACAGGGGGCGCGGGAGCAGTACTTC. This codes for CASSLSVQGAREQYF.